These 30 T cell receptor beta chains originate from one sample sequenced in a study of blood T cell repertoires in COVID-19. Here immunoSEQ multiplex PCR was the method, and the copy in TCRdb shows in-frame clones only, minus some. The data contain over 120,000 clones, 86% of them seen just once; the ten biggest clones take up around 4.5%. The specimen sequenced was PBMCs or T cells enriched from blood (not recorded which). These receptors originate from a man aged 45-65 years who had recovered from COVID-19.

The rearrangement links TRBV7-9 to TRBJ2-1, with TRBD2 matching 7 bases. The length of the CDR3 is 15 residues. Germline values: CDR1 SEHNR, CDR2 FQNEAQ (reference sequence). Trimming took 5 bases from V and 2 from J; bases not matched to a gene: 6. CDR3 nucleotides: TGTGCCAGCAGCGGAGCCGGGACTACCTACAATGAGCAGTTCTTC. Amino acids: CASSGAGTTYNEQFF.

The chain recombines TRBV28 with TRBJ1-6; D gene unclear. Per the germline V gene, CDR1 is MDHEN and CDR2 is SYDVKM. The CDR3 contains 13 residues. Trimming shortened V by 5 bases and J by 10 bases, and 12 bases separated the two germline ends. CDR3 bases: TGTGCCAGCAGTCCGGGATACCCCTCACCCCTCCACTTT. Encoded protein: CASSPGYPSPLHF. Complete variable domain (other parts from reference TRBV28 and TRBJ1-6): DVKVTQSSRYLVKRTGEKVFLECVQDMDHENMFWYRQDPGLGLRLIYFSYDVKMKEKGDIPEGYSVSREKKERFSLILESASTNQTSMYLCASSPGYPSPLHFGNGTRLTVT.

The V gene is TRBV7-2, the J gene TRBJ1-1; 7 bases are a match to TRBD1. The CDR3 is 15 residues long. Unmatched junction bases numbered 7, after V lost 5 bases and J lost 1 base. Germline CDR1 and CDR2: SGHTA and FQGNSA. CDR3 nucleotide sequence: TGTGCCAGCAGCACCACACAGGGGCGGAACACTGAAGCTTTCTTT. This codes for CASSTTQGRNTEAFF.

This clone was seen more than once but under ten times. The chain employs TRBV5-4 and TRBJ1-6; 7 bases are a match to TRBD1. The germline V gene encodes CDR1 SGHNT and CDR2 YYREEE (reference sequence). CDR3 size: 14 residues. V shed 1 base and J 11 bases; nucleotides not matched to a gene: 6. The chain's CDR3 is CASSLTGARPPLHF. CDR3 in DNA: TGTGCCAGCAGCTTGACAGGGGCCAGGCCACCCCTCCACTTT.

V gene TRBV15 combines with J gene TRBJ1-2; the match to TRBD1 covers 9 bases. J was trimmed by 5 bases and V by 2 bases; bases with no gene match: 6. The germline V gene has CDR1 LNHNV and CDR2 YYDKDF (reference sequence). The CDR3 runs to 15 residues. CDR3: CATSRQPGTGYGYTF. The CDR3 bases are TGTGCCACCAGCAGACAGCCCGGGACAGGGTATGGCTACACCTTC.

The chain links TRBV7-2 to TRBJ2-7; possibly TRBD2 for D (5 bases). V was shortened by 1 base and J by 2 bases, with 12 bases between the two germline ends. The CDR3 runs to 15 residues. Germline V gene lookup returns CDR1 SGHTA and CDR2 FQGNSA. The chain's CDR3 is CASSLGAANTYEQYF. CDR3 in DNA: TGTGCCAGCAGCTTAGGAGCGGCGAATACCTACGAGCAGTACTTC. The full variable domain, completed using reference TRBV7-2 and TRBJ2-7, is GAGVSQSPSNKVTEKGKDVELRCDPISGHTALYWYRQSLGQGLEFLIYFQGNSAPDKSGLPSDRFSAERTGGSVSTLTIQRTQQEDSAVYLCASSLGAANTYEQYFGPGTRLTVT.

The chain recombines TRBV5-1 with TRBJ2-1, with 12 bases identical to TRBD2. With 4 bases clipped from V and 8 bases from J, the junction kept 7 bases outside the gene matches. Germline-derived CDR1 and CDR2 are SGHRS and YFSETQ. The CDR3 is 15 amino acids. The CDR3 loop is CASSLTSGRAHEQFF. CDR3 DNA: TGCGCCAGCAGCCTGACTAGCGGGAGAGCCCATGAGCAGTTCTTC.

V is TRBV18 and J is TRBJ1-1; TRBD1 agrees at 9 bases. This CDR3 spans 15 amino acids. Trimming cost V 4 bases and J 5 bases; bases outside gene matches: 8. The V gene's germline CDR1 is KGHSH and CDR2 LQKENI. CDR3 in amino acids: CASSRGQGRGTEAFF. The CDR3 DNA sequence: TGTGCCAGCTCACGGGGACAGGGCAGGGGGACTGAAGCTTTCTTT.

This clone was seen a single time. The chain joins TRBV6-5 to TRBJ1-6; 7 bases fit TRBD1. Trimming removed 7 bases from V and 12 bases from J; junction bases left unmatched: 9. The CDR3 runs to 13 residues. Germline assignment: CDR1 MNHEY and CDR2 SVGAGI. The CDR3 region has the DNA TGTGCCAGCACCGACAGGGTTAGAATACCCCTCCACTTT. Amino acid sequence: CASTDRVRIPLHF.

The rearrangement uses TRBV7-8 and TRBJ2-5; the match to TRBD1 covers 8 bases. This CDR3 comprises 13 residues. With V trimmed by 3 bases and J by 9 bases, 6 bases remained unmatched. Germline V gives CDR1 SGHVS, CDR2 FQNEAQ. CDR3: CASSFGQGSSQYF. Here the CDR3 DNA reads TGTGCCAGCAGCTTCGGACAGGGTAGCTCCCAGTACTTC.

The J gene is TRBJ2-5, the V gene TRBV7-9; TRBD1 matches at 9 bases. With 5 bases clipped from V and 5 bases from J, the junction kept 6 bases outside the gene matches. CDR1 and CDR2 from the germline V gene are SEHNR and FQNEAQ (reference sequence). The length of the CDR3 is 14 residues. The CDR3 region has the DNA TGTGCCAGCAGCACGGACAGGGGTAGGGAGACCCAGTACTTC. Translation: CASSTDRGRETQYF.

J is TRBJ1-3 and V is TRBV30; TRBD1 might be the D (6 bases). Looked up from germline, CDR1 is GTSNPN and CDR2 is SVGIG (reference sequence). V dropped 3 bases and J dropped 3 bases, with 15 bases sitting between them. The CDR3 sequence is 15 residues long. The CDR3 nucleotides read TGTGCCTGGAGAAAGACCAGGGGTGGTGGAAACACCATATATTTT. Translation gives CAWRKTRGGGNTIYF.

The V gene is TRBV7-9, the J gene TRBJ2-5; TRBD1 matches at 11 bases. Germline V CDR1 and CDR2: SEHNR, FQNEAQ (reference sequence). The CDR3 contains 16 residues. J gave up 2 bases and V 5 bases, and 7 bases lay outside the gene matches. The CDR3 nucleotides read TGTGCCAGCAGCATACCGGGACAGGGGGGGCAAGAGACCCAGTACTTC. Its translation is CASSIPGQGGQETQYF.

The rearrangement links TRBV28 to TRBJ2-1; 7 nucleotides agree with TRBD2. CDR1 is MDHEN, CDR2 SYDVKM, per germline. This CDR3 region has 14 residues. The V segment lost 3 bases and the J segment 10 bases; nucleotides outside the gene matches: 9. The CDR3 DNA follows: TGTGCCAGCAGTTTGGTACAGCGGGATGAAGAGCAGTTCTTC. Amino acid sequence: CASSLVQRDEEQFF.

The gene calls are TRBV30 and TRBJ2-7; 9 bases are a match to TRBD2. Germline V gives CDR1 GTSNPN, CDR2 SVGIG (reference sequence). Germline trimming cut 3 bases from V and 4 bases from J; bases unmatched to any gene: 13. This CDR3 comprises 16 residues. The CDR3 loop reads CAWSPRASGDCYEQYV. The CDR3 DNA sequence: TGTGCCTGGAGCCCGCGGGCTAGCGGGGATTGTTACGAGCAGTACGTC.

The count of this clone is one. This rearrangement joins TRBV5-1 to TRBJ2-5; the D is unclear. Trimming took 5 bases from V and 2 from J, leaving 7 bases between them. Germline loops: CDR1 SGHRS, CDR2 YFSETQ. The CDR3 has 12 amino acids. CDR3 nucleotide sequence: TGCGCCAGCAGATTACAACAAGAGACCCAGTACTTC. Translation: CASRLQQETQYF.

CDR3: CASSPQVSTDTQYF. In DNA, the CDR3 is TGTGCCAGCAGCCCGCAGGTTAGCACAGATACGCAGTATTTT. The V gene is TRBV7-9, the J gene TRBJ2-3; D remains unclear. CDR3 length equals 14 residues. CDR1 is SEHNR, CDR2 FQNEAQ, per germline (reference sequence). Between the trimmed V and J ends, which lost 5 bases and 0 bases, there was a span of 9 bases.

V is TRBV7-9 and J is TRBJ2-3; TRBD1 matches 7 bases. Germline V gene sequence: CDR1 SEHNR, CDR2 FQNEAQ (reference sequence). Trimming cost V 4 bases and J 2 bases; bases outside gene matches: 6. This CDR3 is built from 15 residues. The CDR3 protein is CASSYPTGITDTQYF. For the CDR3, the DNA is TGTGCCAGCAGCTACCCGACAGGGATCACAGATACGCAGTATTTT.

The V call is TRBV9, the J call TRBJ1-3; 7 positions match TRBD1. Germline CDR1 is SGDLS and CDR2 is YYNGEE. V lost 3 bases to trimming and J lost 4 bases; unmatched junction nucleotides: 4. The CDR3 has 14 amino acids. The CDR3 DNA reads TGTGCCAGCAGCGCTGGGACAGTAGGAAACACCATATATTTT. It codes for CASSAGTVGNTIYF.

V gene TRBV6-5 combines with J gene TRBJ1-2, with D possibly TRBD1 on 6 matching bases. The CDR3 totals 13 residues. Germline loops: CDR1 MNHEY, CDR2 SVGAGI. Trimming took 11 bases from V and 8 from J, leaving 21 bases between them. CDR3 in DNA: TGTGCCGCCAAGGGGGTGTCGCGTGGCGGCTACACCTTC. The encoded protein is CAAKGVSRGGYTF.

The rearrangement uses TRBV6-5 and TRBJ1-6; D gene uncertain. The germline V gene has CDR1 MNHEY and CDR2 SVGAGI. The CDR3 is made up of 14 amino acids. V lost 5 bases to trimming and J lost 9 bases, with 14 bases between them. CDR3 in amino acids: CASSPPQRSSPLHF. The CDR3 nucleotides read TGTGCCAGCAGTCCCCCACAGAGAAGTTCACCCCTCCACTTT.

The rearrangement joins TRBV30 to TRBJ1-2, with TRBD1 matching over 7 bases. CDR1 and CDR2 from the germline V gene are GTSNPN and SVGIG (reference sequence). The length of the CDR3 is 14 residues. The V and J ends lost 1 base and 2 bases, in that order; junction bases with no gene match: 4. Here the CDR3 DNA reads TGTGCCTGGAGTGGACAGGGTTTAAACTATGGCTACACCTTC. Translating gives CAWSGQGLNYGYTF.

The chain has TRBV10-3 and TRBJ2-3, with TRBD2 identical over 12 bases. CDR1 is ENHRY and CDR2 is SYGVKD in the germline V gene. V trimming: 10 bases; J trimming: 4 bases; junction bases outside the gene matches: 6. The CDR3 runs to 14 residues. CDR3 protein: CATGLAGLADTQYF. The CDR3 region has the DNA TGTGCCACCGGACTAGCGGGACTCGCAGATACGCAGTATTTT.

The J gene is TRBJ2-1, the V gene TRBV28; no reliable D call. Trimming removed 5 bases at V and 6 bases at J, with 8 bases between. This CDR3 region has 12 residues. The germline gives CDR1 MDHEN, CDR2 SYDVKM. CDR3 sequence: CASSKAPNEQFF. The CDR3 DNA reads as TGTGCCAGCAGTAAAGCGCCCAATGAGCAGTTCTTC.

V is TRBV7-3 and J is TRBJ1-1; 7 bases agree with TRBD1. CDR3 length equals 13 residues. V lost 5 bases to trimming and J lost 7 bases; unmatched junction nucleotides: 7. The germline V gene encodes CDR1 SGHTA and CDR2 FQGTGA. For the CDR3, the DNA is TGTGCCAGCAGCCCAGGGGGTGTGATTGAAGCTTTCTTT. As protein: CASSPGGVIEAFF.

As regards this clone: Other DNA sequences in this specimen translate into the identical CDR3. The chain has TRBV28 and TRBJ2-7, with TRBD2 as a possible D gene (5 bases). The CDR3 covers 12 residues. The germline V and J ends were trimmed by 6 bases and 1 base, with 7 bases remaining between them. Germline lookup yields CDR1 MDHEN and CDR2 SYDVKM. The CDR3 protein is CASSRGSYEQYF. The DNA of the CDR3 is TGTGCCAGCAGCCGGGGATCCTACGAGCAGTACTTC.

The chain combines TRBV24-1 with TRBJ2-1; D possibly corresponds to TRBD2 (6 bases). The V gene lost 4 bases and the J gene lost 8 bases, with 17 bases spanning the gap. Germline lookup yields CDR1 KGHDR and CDR2 SFDVKD. CDR3 length: 15 amino acids. The CDR3 region is CATSEAGPGTDEQFF. The CDR3 DNA reads TGTGCCACCAGTGAGGCGGGGCCCGGGACGGATGAGCAGTTCTTC.

The J gene is TRBJ1-4, the V gene TRBV7-2; D may be TRBD1 (6 bases). Trimming left V 4 bases short and J 7 bases short, with 13 bases between. CDR1 is SGHTA and CDR2 is FQGNSA in the germline V gene. CDR3 length equals 14 residues. The CDR3 DNA reads as TGTGCCAGCAGCTGGGGGGGGGCAGGTGAAAAACTGTTTTTT. It codes for CASSWGGAGEKLFF.

The chain has TRBV12-2 and TRBJ1-5; the table's D gene call, TRBD1, was not cross checked with the DNA. TRBV12-2 is marked as a pseudogene. CDR3 length equals 14 residues. CDR3 in amino acids: CASRLQSGDSSQHF. CDR3 sequence (DNA): TGTGCAAGTCGCTTGCAGTCCGGGGACAGTTCTCAGCATTTT.

The chain uses TRBV20-1 and TRBJ1-2; no clear D gene. The CDR3 consists of 11 residues. Trimming removed 0 bases at V and 5 bases at J, with 4 bases between. Germline assignment: CDR1 DFQATT and CDR2 SNEGSKA (reference sequence). This CDR3 reads CSARDFYGYTF. The CDR3 bases are TGCAGTGCTAGAGACTTTTATGGCTACACCTTC.